This T cell receptor beta chain was identified in a study of blood T cell repertoires in COVID-19. Study details: Both acute and convalescent COVID-19 samples were obtained from the United States, Italy and Spain. PBMCs, B-cell-depleted T cells, or T cells provided the cDNA or gDNA that made up the material.

The CDR3 covers 14 residues. Losses at the gene ends were 4 bases for V and 8 bases for J; bases not matched to a gene: 3. Germline-derived CDR1 and CDR2 are MGHDK and SYGVNS. Authors' methods: Reference gene primer amplification gave estimated nucleated cell counts. The assay was immunoSEQ multiplex PCR, and TCRdb's table has in-frame clones only and misses some. V and J calls and clone size are given by that table; D and trimming were obtained from the DNA. The table shows 200,000 to 250,000 clones, with 89% occurring only once. The clonotype originates from a man aged 60 to 75 who had recovered from COVID-19. Sequencing was carried out using peripheral blood. J is TRBJ1-6 and V is TRBV25-1; TRBD1 agrees at 9 bases. CDR3 sequence (DNA): TGTGCCAGCAGTGTGGGACAGGGATATTCACCCCTCCACTTT. Residues: CASSVGQGYSPLHF.